The 11 T cell receptor beta chains below were found in one sample sequenced in a study of shared clonotypes between healthy human individuals. Sequenced by immunoSEQ multiplex PCR; TCRdb stores in-frame clones only, minus some. The sample records 490,000 or so clones, 70% to 80% being singletons. Sequencing was carried out using PBMCs. The receptors were sampled from a woman aged 40 to 50 in good health. Some clones in this sample may be carry-over from other donors' samples.

This chain connects TRBV28 to TRBJ1-2, with TRBD1 matching over 9 bases. The CDR3 contains 17 residues. CDR1 is MDHEN, CDR2 SYDVKM, per germline. J gave up 0 bases and V 4 bases, and 9 bases lay outside the gene matches. CDR3 in amino acids: CASSSRTGAGANYGYTF. DNA for the CDR3: TGTGCCAGCAGTTCCCGGACAGGGGCGGGGGCTAACTATGGCTACACCTTC.

This chain joins TRBV18 and TRBJ1-5; no clear D. The V and J ends lost 6 bases and 5 bases respectively, with 11 bases between them. The germline V gene has CDR1 KGHSH and CDR2 LQKENI. This CDR3 has 13 amino acids. The CDR3 reads CASSPQVDQPQHF. CDR3 nucleotides: TGTGCCAGCTCCCCCCAGGTGGATCAGCCCCAGCATTTT. The entire variable domain, with the rest obtained from reference TRBV18 and TRBJ1-5, is as follows: NAGVMQNPRHLVRRRGQEARLRCSPMKGHSHVYWYRQLPEEGLKFMVYLQKENIIDESGMPKERFSAEFPKEGPSILRIQQVVRGDSAAYFCASSPQVDQPQHFGDGTRLSIL.

This clone was recorded only once. The chain joins TRBV6-6 to TRBJ2-2; D gene uncertain. Trimming took 6 bases from V and 3 from J, leaving 11 bases between them. Germline V gene sequence: CDR1 MNHNY, CDR2 SVGAGI (reference sequence). The CDR3 runs to 14 residues. CDR3 amino acids: CASRTGLDTGELFF. DNA for the CDR3: TGTGCCAGCAGAACCGGGCTGGACACCGGGGAGCTGTTTTTT.

The rearrangement joins TRBV18 to TRBJ2-3, with 14 positions matching TRBD2. CDR1 and CDR2 from the germline V gene are KGHSH and LQKENI. CDR3 length equals 16 residues. V trimming: 0 bases; J trimming: 6 bases; junction bases outside the gene matches: 2. CDR3 region: CASSPPGLAGVDTQYF. The CDR3 region has the DNA TGTGCCAGCTCACCACCGGGACTAGCGGGAGTTGATACGCAGTATTTT. Full variable domain (missing parts from reference TRBV18 and TRBJ2-3): NAGVMQNPRHLVRRRGQEARLRCSPMKGHSHVYWYRQLPEEGLKFMVYLQKENIIDESGMPKERFSAEFPKEGPSILRIQQVVRGDSAAYFCASSPPGLAGVDTQYFGPGTRLTVL.

This chain joins TRBV10-2 and TRBJ1-5, with D perhaps matching TRBD1 (6 bases). Deletions cut 6 bases from V and 4 bases from J, with 13 bases between. CDR1 and CDR2 (germline): WSHSY, SAAADI. The CDR3 is 14 residues long. The CDR3, as DNA: TGCGCCAGCAGGTCGGGGGCTGGTAATCAGCCCCAGCATTTT. As protein: CASRSGAGNQPQHF.

This clone was counted ten times or more. V is TRBV30 and J is TRBJ1-1; 7 bases fit TRBD1. The V segment lost 1 base and the J segment 1 base; nucleotides outside the gene matches: 3. The CDR3 consists of 14 residues. Germline V gene sequence: CDR1 GTSNPN, CDR2 SVGIG (reference sequence). As DNA, the CDR3 is TGTGCCTGGAGTGAAGGGGGCTGGAACACTGAAGCTTTCTTT. This sequence encodes CAWSEGGWNTEAFF.

The CDR3 here is CASSERLDTQYF. CDR3 DNA: TGTGCCAGCAGCGAGAGGTTAGATACGCAGTATTTT. This chain joins TRBV9 and TRBJ2-3; D is unclear. Germline V lookup: CDR1 SGDLS, CDR2 YYNGEE. V was shortened by 3 bases and J by 5 bases, with 7 bases between the two germline ends. This CDR3 region has 12 residues.

The V call is TRBV11-2, the J call TRBJ2-2; 11 positions agree with TRBD2. In germline, CDR1 is SGHAT, CDR2 FQNNGV. Trimming removed 2 bases from V and 3 bases from J; junction bases left unmatched: 8. The CDR3 is made up of 18 amino acids. Here the CDR3 reads CASSLWASGRSDTGELFF. DNA for the CDR3: TGTGCCAGCAGCTTATGGGCTAGCGGGAGGAGTGACACCGGGGAGCTGTTTTTT.

This clone was detected once. The chain is built from TRBV7-9 and TRBJ2-5; no clear D. V gave up 2 bases and J gave up 4 bases, with 5 bases separating them. This CDR3 is built from 12 residues. Germline V gene lookup returns CDR1 SEHNR and CDR2 FQNEAQ (reference sequence). The CDR3 loop reads CASSLISETQYF. In DNA form, the CDR3 reads TGTGCCAGCAGCTTAATCTCAGAGACCCAGTACTTC.

The rearrangement uses TRBV14 and TRBJ2-1, with TRBD2 matching 12 bases. Trimming cost V 4 bases and J 8 bases; bases outside gene matches: 3. Germline loops: CDR1 SGHDN, CDR2 FVKESK. The CDR3 is made up of 14 amino acids. CDR3 residues: CASSRRLAGDEQFF. The CDR3 region has the DNA TGTGCCAGCAGCCGAAGACTAGCGGGAGATGAGCAGTTCTTC. The full variable domain, rest sourced from reference TRBV14 and TRBJ2-1, is EAGVTQFPSHSVIEKGQTVTLRCDPISGHDNLYWYRRVMGKEIKFLLHFVKESKQDESGMPNNRFLAERTGGTYSTLKVQPAELEDSGVYFCASSRRLAGDEQFFGPGTRLTVL.

J is TRBJ1-1 and V is TRBV18; unclear D gene. Germline assignment: CDR1 KGHSH and CDR2 LQKENI. V was shortened by 1 base and J by 3 bases, with 12 bases between the two germline ends. The CDR3 has 15 amino acids. CDR3 in DNA: TGTGCCAGCTCACCACTAGAACTGCGGGACACTGAAGCTTTCTTT. Its translation: CASSPLELRDTEAFF.